What follows are 9 T cell receptor beta chains derived from one specimen sequenced in a study of blood T cell repertoires in COVID-19. Produced via immunoSEQ multiplex PCR; TCRdb's table is partial and in-frame only. The sample carries 120,000 to 150,000 clones, about 92% recorded once. The sample consisted of peripheral blood. The receptors were sampled from a human donor in a cohort sampled during active COVID-19.

V and J are TRBV3-1 (or the pseudogene TRBV3-2) and TRBJ1-2, with 8 bases fitting TRBD1. V gave up 4 bases and J gave up 0 bases; unmatched junction bases: 7. CDR1 is LGHDT and CDR2 is YNNKEL in the germline V gene (reference sequence). The CDR3 runs to 16 residues. CDR3 sequence reads: CASSRETGGANYGYTF. CDR3 nucleotide sequence: TGTGCCAGCAGCCGCGAAACAGGGGGAGCTAACTATGGCTACACCTTC.

V gene TRBV27 combines with J gene TRBJ1-6, with TRBD1 matching over 7 bases. Trimming cost V 3 bases and J 6 bases; bases outside gene matches: 2. Germline assignment: CDR1 MNHEY and CDR2 SMNVEV (reference sequence). CDR3 size: 14 residues. The CDR3 region is CASSFRDSNSPLHF. The CDR3 DNA reads as TGTGCCAGCAGTTTTAGGGACAGTAATTCACCCCTCCACTTT.

The V call is TRBV27, the J call TRBJ2-1, with D perhaps matching TRBD2 (5 bases). Germline V gene data show CDR1 as MNHEY and CDR2 as SMNVEV (reference sequence). The germline V and J ends were trimmed by 0 bases and 8 bases, with 8 bases remaining between them. This CDR3 is 13 amino acids long. In DNA form, the CDR3 reads TGTGCCAGCAGTTTATCCCGGGGAGATGAGCAGTTCTTC. It encodes CASSLSRGDEQFF.

This sequence joins TRBV6-6 and TRBJ2-7, with D possibly TRBD1 on 6 matching bases. Germline assignment: CDR1 MNHNY and CDR2 SVGAGI (reference sequence). The length of the CDR3 is 15 residues. Trimming pared 3 bases from V and 0 bases from J, leaving 12 bases between. The CDR3 DNA reads as TGTGCCAGCAGTTATTCCGACAGGTTCTCCTACGAGCAGTACTTC. It translates to CASSYSDRFSYEQYF.

The chain employs TRBV5-1 and TRBJ2-3, with 9 bases that match TRBD2. Germline V gene data show CDR1 as SGHRS and CDR2 as YFSETQ. V was clipped by 3 bases and J by 5 bases; unmatched bases: 7. CDR3 length equals 15 residues. The CDR3 spells CASSSGTSPGDTQYF. The CDR3 coding sequence is TGCGCCAGCAGCTCCGGGACTAGCCCCGGAGATACGCAGTATTTT.

V and J are TRBV5-1 and TRBJ1-2; D might be TRBD1 (6 bases). From germline, CDR1 is SGHRS and CDR2 YFSETQ. Trimming took 4 bases from V and 1 from J, leaving 11 bases between them. CDR3 size: 14 residues. The CDR3 region has the DNA TGCGCCAGCAGCCCTACAGGGTTTAACTATGGCTACACCTTC. Protein: CASSPTGFNYGYTF.

The rearrangement links TRBV5-1 to TRBJ1-2; perhaps TRBD1 as D (6 bases). This CDR3 is built from 18 residues. Germline V gives CDR1 SGHRS, CDR2 YFSETQ. Trimming removed 3 bases from V and 2 bases from J, with 23 bases in between. As DNA, the CDR3 is TGCGCCAGCAGCTCCTCTCTCGGGACACTTTATCGGAACTATGGCTACACCTTC. Translating gives CASSSSLGTLYRNYGYTF.

The rearrangement links TRBV5-1 to TRBJ2-7, with D maybe TRBD2 (5 bases). Trimming removed 5 bases from V and 7 bases from J, with 10 bases in between. The CDR3 has 11 residues. CDR1 and CDR2 (germline): SGHRS, YFSETQ. The CDR3: CASRASGEQYF. The CDR3 DNA sequence: TGCGCCAGCAGGGCCTCGGGGGAGCAGTACTTC.

This rearrangement joins TRBV18 to TRBJ2-7; weak D call: TRBD1 (6 bases). Trimming took off 3 bases at V and 2 bases at J, with 14 bases between the two ends. Germline lookup yields CDR1 KGHSH and CDR2 LQKENI. CDR3 length: 15 amino acids. In DNA form, the CDR3 reads TGTGCCAGCTCACCGAAAGGACAGACCCCCTACGAGCAGTACTTC. Translation: CASSPKGQTPYEQYF.